The 25 T cell receptor beta chains reported below all come from one sample, sequenced in a study of blood T cell repertoires in COVID-19. Measured with immunoSEQ multiplex PCR; TCRdb has only the in-frame clones, and not every one. Of about 260,000 clones in the sample, roughly 85% are singletons; the top ten hold roughly 14%. Material: peripheral blood. Receptors originate from a human donor in a cohort sampled during active COVID-19.

The gene calls are TRBV13 and TRBJ1-2, with TRBD1 as a possible D gene (5 bases). The CDR3 is made up of 13 amino acids. Trimming removed 2 bases at V and 5 bases at J, with 9 bases between. CDR1 and CDR2 (germline): PRHDT, FYEKMQ (reference sequence). The CDR3 spells CASSLSTGYGYTF. The CDR3 DNA sequence: TGTGCCAGCAGCTTATCCACAGGATATGGCTACACCTTC.

This clone was detected a few times. The J gene is TRBJ2-2, the V gene TRBV28; no clear D gene. The CDR3 contains 13 residues. The germline V and J ends were trimmed by 7 bases and 7 bases, with 13 bases remaining between them. Germline V CDR1 and CDR2: MDHEN, SYDVKM. The CDR3: CASIRQDGGELFF. As DNA, the CDR3 is TGTGCCAGCATCAGGCAAGATGGCGGGGAGCTGTTTTTT.

The J gene is TRBJ1-1, the V gene TRBV27; D remains unclear. The V gene lost 3 bases and the J gene lost 4 bases, with 9 bases spanning the gap. This CDR3 spans 13 amino acids. The germline CDR1 and CDR2 sequences are MNHEY and SMNVEV (reference sequence). The CDR3 region has the DNA TGTGCCAGCAGTTTGGGAGTTGCCACTGAAGCTTTCTTT. It encodes CASSLGVATEAFF.

This clone was counted between two and nine times. This chain joins TRBV7-9 and TRBJ2-1; 11 positions agree with TRBD2. This CDR3 has 18 amino acids. With 5 bases clipped from V and 7 bases from J, the junction kept 16 bases outside the gene matches. Germline V gene data show CDR1 as SEHNR and CDR2 as FQNEAQ (reference sequence). Written as DNA, the CDR3 is TGTGCCAGCAGCCAGATCCCCAAGACTAGCGGGAAAGGAAATGAGCAGTTCTTC. This sequence encodes CASSQIPKTSGKGNEQFF.

The V call is TRBV4-2, the J call TRBJ2-3, with 11 nucleotides matching TRBD2. Germline-derived CDR1 and CDR2 are LGHNA and YNFKEQ. J gave up 6 bases and V 0 bases, and 2 bases lay outside the gene matches. This CDR3 is 15 amino acids long. CDR3 in DNA: TGTGCCAGCAGCCAAGAACTAGCGGGAGCGGATACGCAGTATTTT. It yields the protein CASSQELAGADTQYF.

V usage is TRBV28 and J usage is TRBJ2-3; 7 bases map to TRBD2. J lost 5 bases, V lost 4 bases, and 9 bases had no gene match. Germline-derived CDR1 and CDR2 are MDHEN and SYDVKM. The CDR3 has 15 residues. The CDR3 region has the DNA TGTGCCAGCAGTTCCTCGACTAGCCCCCTAGATACGCAGTATTTT. Amino acids: CASSSSTSPLDTQYF.

The chain recombines TRBV2 with TRBJ2-1, with D perhaps matching TRBD2 (5 bases). This CDR3 is built from 17 residues. V shed 1 base and J shed 6 bases, with 19 bases lying between them. Germline V gene sequence: CDR1 SNHLY, CDR2 FYNNEI. CDR3: CASSEGGLRTGLNEQFF. The DNA for the CDR3 is TGTGCCAGCAGTGAAGGTGGACTGAGGACTGGGCTCAATGAGCAGTTCTTC. Full variable domain (rest looked up from reference TRBV2 and TRBJ2-1): EPEVTQTPSHQVTQMGQEVILRCVPISNHLYFYWYRQILGQKVEFLVSFYNNEISEKSEIFDDQFSVERPDGSNFTLKIRSTKLEDSAMYFCASSEGGLRTGLNEQFFGPGTRLTVL.

This chain links TRBV5-1 with TRBJ1-2; D might be TRBD1 (6 bases). This CDR3 has 15 residues. CDR1 and CDR2 from the germline V gene are SGHRS and YFSETQ. Trimming pared 4 bases from V and 0 bases from J, leaving 13 bases between. CDR3 amino acids: CASSRDTQANYGYTF. CDR3 DNA: TGCGCCAGCAGCCGGGACACCCAAGCTAACTATGGCTACACCTTC.

The rearrangement links TRBV6-1 to TRBJ1-1; D call uncertain. The CDR3 covers 12 residues. Looked up from germline, CDR1 is MNHNS and CDR2 is SASEGT. The germline V and J ends were trimmed by 7 bases and 6 bases, with 12 bases remaining between them. CDR3 nucleotides: TGTGCCAGCATGAAGTTCCAGGCTGAAGCTTTCTTT. It is translated as CASMKFQAEAFF.

This clone came up once. The V call is TRBV29-1, the J call TRBJ1-1; D call uncertain. The V and J ends lost 7 bases and 1 base respectively, with 10 bases between them. The CDR3 spans 12 residues. Germline-derived CDR1 and CDR2 are SQVTM and ANQGSEA. The CDR3 DNA is TGCAGCGCTGCGGAGGGGAACACTGAAGCTTTCTTT. Translated: CSAAEGNTEAFF.

The sample holds a few counts of this clone. The V gene is TRBV27, the J gene TRBJ2-3, with 8 bases identical to TRBD2. V shed 4 bases and J 5 bases; nucleotides not matched to a gene: 14. Germline V gives CDR1 MNHEY, CDR2 SMNVEV (reference sequence). This CDR3 is built from 17 residues. The CDR3: CASSSGLGREAEDTQYF. CDR3 sequence (DNA): TGTGCCAGCAGTTCCGGACTGGGGCGGGAGGCCGAAGATACGCAGTATTTT.

The CDR3 bases are TGCAGCGTGCGGACAGGGAGGAGCGAGGCTTTCTTT. As protein: CSVRTGRSEAFF. The V call is TRBV29-1, the J call TRBJ1-1, with 8 bases that match TRBD1. Germline V gene data show CDR1 as SQVTM and CDR2 as ANQGSEA. The CDR3 extends over 12 amino acids. With V trimmed by 6 bases and J by 11 bases, 11 bases remained unmatched. Full variable domain (remainder filled in from reference TRBV29-1 and TRBJ1-1): SAVISQKPSRDICQRGTSLTIQCQVDSQVTMMFWYRQQPGQSLTLIATANQGSEATYESGFVIDKFPISRPNLTFSTLTVSNMSPEDSSIYLCSVRTGRSEAFFGQGTRLTVV.

J is TRBJ1-1 and V is TRBV6-4; the D gene is possibly TRBD1 (6 bases). The CDR3 extends over 19 amino acids. Germline CDR1 reads MRHNA; CDR2 reads SNTAGT. V shed 2 bases and J shed 1 base, with 23 bases lying between them. CDR3 DNA sequence: TGTGCCAGCAGTGACCCCACAGGGATCCCCCCAATCGAGAACACTGAAGCTTTCTTT. Protein: CASSDPTGIPPIENTEAFF.

The genes are TRBV28 and TRBJ1-1; TRBD1 might be the D (6 bases). V lost 5 bases, J lost 8 bases, and 9 bases lay in between. CDR1 and CDR2 (germline): MDHEN, SYDVKM. CDR3 length equals 11 residues. The CDR3 protein is CASSIQGEAFF. The CDR3 DNA sequence: TGTGCCAGCAGTATACAGGGCGAAGCTTTCTTT.

The rearrangement joins TRBV9 to TRBJ2-1; D is perhaps TRBD1 (6 bases). The ends were cut back, 1 base at V and 8 bases at J, with 16 bases in the middle. This CDR3 has 15 residues. CDR1 and CDR2 from the germline V gene are SGDLS and YYNGEE. In nucleotides, the CDR3 is TGTGCCAGCAGCGTAACAAGGGGGAGTCACGATGAGCAGTTCTTC. It specifies CASSVTRGSHDEQFF.

The table lists this clone with a count of one. The chain is built from TRBV29-1 and TRBJ2-3; D might be TRBD2 (6 bases). V was clipped by 7 bases and J by 2 bases, with 25 bases between them. The CDR3 is 17 residues long. Germline V gives CDR1 SQVTM, CDR2 ANQGSEA. The CDR3 nucleotides are TGCAGCGCTAAGGGTGGATCCGGGACTGTCCTCACAGATACGCAGTATTTT. It encodes CSAKGGSGTVLTDTQYF.

The chain is built from TRBV5-6 and TRBJ2-5; D is perhaps TRBD2 (6 bases). This CDR3 is 14 amino acids long. Germline V lookup: CDR1 SGHDT, CDR2 YYEEEE. Trimming left V 4 bases short and J 4 bases short, with 14 bases between. CDR3 bases: TGTGCCAGCAGCCGGACTAAATCGCCAGAGACCCAGTACTTC. Its protein product is CASSRTKSPETQYF. Filled out from reference TRBV5-6 and TRBJ2-5, the complete variable domain reads DAGVTQSPTHLIKTRGQQVTLRCSPKSGHDTVSWYQQALGQGPQFIFQYYEEEERQRGNFPDRFSGHQFPNYSSELNVNALLLGDSALYLCASSRTKSPETQYFGPGTRLLVL.

For the CDR3, the DNA is TGTGCCAGCAATAAACAGTTGAACACTGAAGCTTTCTTT. This encodes CASNKQLNTEAFF. The V gene is TRBV11-1, the J gene TRBJ1-1; D not resolved. Per the germline V gene, CDR1 is SGHAT and CDR2 is FQDESV (reference sequence). CDR3 length: 13 residues. V lost 7 bases and J lost 0, with 9 bases in between.

V usage is TRBV30 and J usage is TRBJ1-3; TRBD1 matches at 9 bases. The CDR3 is 14 residues long. J gave up 5 bases and V 0 bases, and 2 bases lay outside the gene matches. The germline V gene encodes CDR1 GTSNPN and CDR2 SVGIG (reference sequence). The CDR3 loop reads CAWSVGQGRNTIYF. In DNA form, the CDR3 reads TGTGCCTGGAGTGTCGGACAGGGGAGAAACACCATATATTTT.

This chain connects TRBV18 to TRBJ1-5, with 8 bases identical to TRBD1. The J segment lost 6 bases and the V segment lost 2 bases, leaving 0 bases of the junction unmatched. The CDR3 sequence is 13 residues long. CDR1 and CDR2 (germline): KGHSH, LQKENI. The CDR3 loop reads CASSPTGGQPQHF. For the CDR3, the DNA is TGTGCCAGCTCACCAACAGGGGGTCAGCCCCAGCATTTT. Variable domain in full (rest from reference TRBV18 and TRBJ1-5): NAGVMQNPRHLVRRRGQEARLRCSPMKGHSHVYWYRQLPEEGLKFMVYLQKENIIDESGMPKERFSAEFPKEGPSILRIQQVVRGDSAAYFCASSPTGGQPQHFGDGTRLSIL.

As to this clone: At one of its ends the junction is not consistent with the germline gene, which may arise from a read error. The chain links TRBV3-1 (or the pseudogene TRBV3-2) to TRBJ2-1; 14 nucleotides match TRBD2. CDR1 LGHDT and CDR2 YNNKEL come from the germline V gene (reference sequence). This CDR3 comprises 16 residues. The chain's CDR3 is CASSEELGLAGVGQFF. The DNA of the CDR3 is TGTGCCAGCAGCGAAGAACTGGGACTAGCGGGAGTAGGACAGTTCTTC.

This rearrangement joins TRBV5-1 to TRBJ1-1; no clear D. V was cut by 0 bases and J by 3 bases, with 9 bases left in between. The CDR3 has 14 amino acids. Looked up from germline, CDR1 is SGHRS and CDR2 is YFSETQ. CDR3 in amino acids: CASSLVGSDTEAFF. CDR3 DNA: TGCGCCAGCAGCTTGGTCGGGAGTGACACTGAAGCTTTCTTT.

This chain joins TRBV11-2 and TRBJ1-6; D call uncertain. V was pared by 5 bases and J by 5 bases, with 7 bases between. The CDR3 is 13 amino acids. The germline V gene encodes CDR1 SGHAT and CDR2 FQNNGV. CDR3 DNA sequence: TGTGCCAGCAGCAGATTAGATAATTCACCCCTCCACTTT. Residues: CASSRLDNSPLHF. Variable domain in full (rest from reference TRBV11-2 and TRBJ1-6): EAGVAQSPRYKIIEKRQSVAFWCNPISGHATLYWYQQILGQGPKLLIQFQNNGVVDDSQLPKDRFSAERLKGVDSTLKIQPAKLEDSAVYLCASSRLDNSPLHFGNGTRLTVT.

With regard to this clone: The sample holds other DNA sequences that translate to the same CDR3. The V and J genes are TRBV3-1 (or the pseudogene TRBV3-2) and TRBJ1-2; the D gene is possibly TRBD1 (5 bases). The CDR3 totals 15 residues. CDR1 LGHDT and CDR2 YNNKEL come from the germline V gene (reference sequence). Trimming removed 1 base from V and 4 bases from J, with 13 bases in between. This chain's CDR3 is CASSQGGTGGYGYTF. DNA for the CDR3: TGTGCCAGCAGCCAAGGAGGGACGGGAGGCTATGGCTACACCTTC.

The chain combines TRBV5-1 with TRBJ2-7; TRBD2 matches 7 bases. The V gene end was trimmed by 0 bases and the J gene end by 3 bases; junction bases not matched to a gene: 3. This CDR3 contains 14 residues. CDR1 and CDR2 (germline): SGHRS, YFSETQ. The CDR3 DNA reads TGCGCCAGCAGCTTGGAAGCTAGCGGCTACGAGCAGTACTTC. Protein sequence: CASSLEASGYEQYF.